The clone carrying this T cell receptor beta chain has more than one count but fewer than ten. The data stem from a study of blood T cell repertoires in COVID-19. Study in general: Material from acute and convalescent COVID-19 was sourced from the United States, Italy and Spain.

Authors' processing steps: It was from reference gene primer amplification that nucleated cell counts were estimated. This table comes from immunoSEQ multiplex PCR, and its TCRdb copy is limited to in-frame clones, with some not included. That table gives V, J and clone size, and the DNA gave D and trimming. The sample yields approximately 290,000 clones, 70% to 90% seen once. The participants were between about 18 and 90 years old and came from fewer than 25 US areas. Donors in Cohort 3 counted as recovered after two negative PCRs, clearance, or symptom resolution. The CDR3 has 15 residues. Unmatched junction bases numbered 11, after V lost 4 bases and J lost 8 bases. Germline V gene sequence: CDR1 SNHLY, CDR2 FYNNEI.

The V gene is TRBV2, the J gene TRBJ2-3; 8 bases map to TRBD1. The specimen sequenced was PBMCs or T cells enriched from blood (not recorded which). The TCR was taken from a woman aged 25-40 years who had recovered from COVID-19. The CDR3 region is CASSVSGGKVATQYF. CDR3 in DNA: TGTGCCAGCAGTGTCTCAGGGGGCAAGGTGGCTACGCAGTATTTT.